A single sample is the source of the 10 T cell receptor beta chains below, sequenced in a study of cytomegalovirus exposure and HLA in healthy donors. The PCR had 60 Vbeta and 13 Jbeta primers. Data came from immunoSEQ multiplex PCR; TCRdb stores just in-frame clones and leaves some out. Among about 120,000 clones listed, 76% were seen once. The sample taken for sequencing was PBMCs. The receptors were sampled from a man in his forties or fifties in good health and CMV-seropositive.

V usage is TRBV6-1 and J usage is TRBJ2-7; 11 bases fit TRBD2. This CDR3 is 15 amino acids long. Germline V CDR1 and CDR2: MNHNS, SASEGT. After removal of 7 bases from V and 0 bases from J, the junction contained 5 bases not matched to a gene. The CDR3 nucleotides are TGTGCCAGCATTATAGCGGGAGGGACCTCCTACGAGCAGTACTTC. Encoded protein: CASIIAGGTSYEQYF.

This rearrangement joins TRBV5-1 to TRBJ2-7, with D perhaps matching TRBD2 (5 bases). Germline CDR1 SGHRS, CDR2 YFSETQ. This CDR3 is 15 amino acids long. V was clipped by 1 base and J by 1 base, with 12 bases between them. CDR3 region: CASSLRGVQSYEQYF. CDR3 nucleotides: TGCGCCAGCAGCTTGCGGGGAGTGCAATCCTACGAGCAGTACTTC. Supplemented by reference TRBV5-1 and TRBJ2-7, the full variable domain reads KAGVTQTPRYLIKTRGQQVTLSCSPISGHRSVSWYQQTPGQGLQFLFEYFSETQRNKGNFPGRFSGRQFSNSRSEMNVSTLELGDSALYLCASSLRGVQSYEQYFGPGTRLTVT.

This clone was counted only a few times. This sequence joins TRBV7-2 and TRBJ1-5, with TRBD1 identical over 7 bases. This CDR3 region has 13 residues. From germline, CDR1 is SGHTA and CDR2 FQGNSA. The V and J ends lost 6 bases and 4 bases, in that order; junction bases with no gene match: 3. The CDR3 coding sequence is TGTGCCAGCAGTTTACAGGGGAATCAGCCCCAGCATTTT. Translating gives CASSLQGNQPQHF.

The chain combines TRBV11-2 with TRBJ2-1, with D hard to call. The germline V and J ends were trimmed by 1 base and 4 bases, with 5 bases remaining between them. This CDR3 is 13 amino acids long. Germline CDR1 reads SGHAT; CDR2 reads FQNNGV. CDR3 nucleotide sequence: TGTGCCAGCAGCTTAGGCGGTTACAATGAGCAGTTCTTC. Protein: CASSLGGYNEQFF.

The chain joins TRBV4-3 to TRBJ2-7; 9 bases match TRBD1. J was trimmed by 3 bases and V by 3 bases; bases with no gene match: 3. CDR3 length: 14 residues. Germline CDR1 LGHNA, CDR2 YSLEER. In DNA form, the CDR3 reads TGCGCCAGCAGCCACCGACAGGGGGACTACGAGCAGTACTTC. This translates into CASSHRQGDYEQYF.

V and J are TRBV5-4 and TRBJ1-6; D call uncertain. CDR1 and CDR2 from the germline V gene are SGHNT and YYREEE (reference sequence). The CDR3 spans 14 residues. V dropped 0 bases and J dropped 7 bases, with 8 bases sitting between them. CDR3 coding DNA: TGTGCCAGCAGCTTGGGGCGGGCAAATTCACCCCTCCACTTT. Translation: CASSLGRANSPLHF.

This clone was counted a single time. The chain links TRBV14 to TRBJ1-3, with TRBD1 matching 8 bases. The V gene's germline CDR1 is SGHDN and CDR2 FVKESK. This CDR3 region has 15 residues. The trim removed 4 bases at V and 3 bases at J, leaving 5 bases unmatched. The CDR3 DNA follows: TGTGCCAGCAGCCCTGGGACAGGTTTTGGAAACACCATATATTTT. It codes for CASSPGTGFGNTIYF.

The DNA of the CDR3 is TGTGCCAGCAGCCTGGGGGGACGGGCTAACTATGGCTACACCTTC. Protein product: CASSLGGRANYGYTF. The chain uses TRBV14 and TRBJ1-2, with D possibly matching TRBD1 (5 bases). CDR1 is SGHDN, CDR2 FVKESK, per germline. This CDR3 spans 15 amino acids. V was cut by 4 bases and J by 0 bases, with 12 bases left in between.

As for this clone: Relative to the germline gene, one junction end is altered; a read error may explain this. V is TRBV7-9 and J is TRBJ2-2; TRBD2 matches 7 bases. This CDR3 is 18 amino acids long. Germline V gives CDR1 SEHNR, CDR2 FQNEAQ (reference sequence). CDR3 loop: CSSSFPGGAGIDTGELFF. For the CDR3, the DNA is TGTTCCAGCAGCTTCCCCGGGGGAGCGGGGATTGACACCGGGGAGCTGTTTTTT.

The chain has TRBV6-1 and TRBJ2-5, with 10 positions matching TRBD1. Germline V CDR1 and CDR2: MNHNS, SASEGT. This CDR3 has 14 amino acids. V dropped 7 bases and J dropped 4; count of bases not matched to a gene: 6. CDR3 loop: CASIRTGGRETQYF. DNA for the CDR3: TGTGCCAGCATCCGGACAGGGGGAAGAGAGACCCAGTACTTC.